Listed here are 14 T cell receptor beta chains from one sample, sequenced in a study of shared clonotypes between healthy human individuals (dated by TCRdb to the early 2020s). The library was generated by the immunoSEQ multiplex PCR assay. The source is immuneACCESS, and TCRdb retained only in-frame sequences with V and J called. Part of the clones is not carried over; for the studies checked, unresolved V genes explain less than half of this, and the remainder is unexplained. The sample table holds about half a million clones, of which roughly 80% were seen once. The ten largest account for roughly 12% of the sample. The material sequenced was PBMCs. The origin of the receptors is a woman in her 40s in good health. Some clones in this sample may be carry-over from other donors' samples.

This clone has only a few counts. The chain recombines TRBV4-2 with TRBJ1-1; TRBD1 matches 9 bases. The CDR3 sequence is 16 residues long. V shed 3 bases, J shed 5 bases, and the junction held 10 bases outside the gene matches. Germline CDR1 reads LGHNA; CDR2 reads YNFKEQ. The CDR3 reads CASSQYRTGVWTEAFF. The CDR3 bases are TGTGCCAGCAGCCAGTACCGGACAGGGGTTTGGACTGAAGCTTTCTTT.

The chain couples TRBV29-1 to TRBJ2-3, with TRBD1 as a possible D gene (5 bases). The length of the CDR3 is 14 residues. V was clipped by 5 bases and J by 0 bases, with 12 bases between them. CDR1 is SQVTM, CDR2 ANQGSEA, per germline. The CDR3: CSVLGVTSTDTQYF. In DNA form, the CDR3 reads TGCAGCGTTCTAGGGGTTACTAGCACAGATACGCAGTATTTT.

This chain connects TRBV19 to TRBJ1-2; D perhaps matches TRBD1 (5 bases). CDR1 and CDR2 from the germline V gene are LNHDA and SQIVND (reference sequence). CDR3 size: 14 residues. The V and J ends lost 8 bases and 8 bases respectively, with 21 bases between them. The CDR3 coding sequence is TGTGCCAGTTCGAACTCCGGGACGCCGGGCGGCTACACCTTC. Amino acids: CASSNSGTPGGYTF.

There are a few counts of this clone. The J gene is TRBJ2-7, the V gene TRBV6-5; TRBD1 matches 10 bases. The CDR3 loop spans 13 amino acids. The trim removed 2 bases at V and 6 bases at J, leaving 1 base unmatched. Germline loops: CDR1 MNHEY, CDR2 SVGAGI. CDR3 in DNA: TGTGCCAGCAGTTACGGGACAGGGGTCGAGCAGTACTTC. It encodes CASSYGTGVEQYF.

J is TRBJ2-1 and V is TRBV28; 8 positions match TRBD2. V was clipped by 8 bases and J by 7 bases; unmatched bases: 7. This CDR3 has 13 amino acids. The germline CDR1 and CDR2 sequences are MDHEN and SYDVKM. The CDR3 loop reads CASRGGLWNEQFF. In DNA form, the CDR3 reads TGTGCCAGCCGGGGGGGGTTGTGGAATGAGCAGTTCTTC.

This clone has at least ten counts. The V call is TRBV28, the J call TRBJ1-2; TRBD1 might be the D (5 bases). The V gene's germline CDR1 is MDHEN and CDR2 SYDVKM. Trimming pared 7 bases from V and 0 bases from J, leaving 18 bases between. This CDR3 is 16 amino acids long. The CDR3 DNA reads TGTGCCAGCAAGGATCGATCAGGGCTAGCTAACTATGGCTACACCTTC. Translating it yields CASKDRSGLANYGYTF.

This rearrangement joins TRBV27 to TRBJ1-5; D uncertain. The ends were cut back, 2 bases at V and 7 bases at J, with 9 bases in the middle. Germline loops: CDR1 MNHEY, CDR2 SMNVEV (reference sequence). This CDR3 is built from 13 residues. CDR3: CASSLETGQPQHF. The CDR3 DNA sequence: TGTGCCAGCAGTTTAGAGACGGGACAGCCCCAGCATTTT.

The chain joins TRBV7-6 to TRBJ1-1; D remains unclear. The CDR3 covers 15 residues. The germline V gene encodes CDR1 SGHVS and CDR2 FNYEAQ. Trimming shortened V by 2 bases and J by 0 bases, and 10 bases separated the two germline ends. The DNA for the CDR3 is TGTGCCAGCAGCTTAATGACCGACCTGAACACTGAAGCTTTCTTT. Its protein product is CASSLMTDLNTEAFF.

V gene TRBV21-1 combines with J gene TRBJ2-7. TRBV21-1 is listed as a pseudogene. This CDR3 has 16 residues. The CDR3 DNA reads TGTGCCAGCAGCAAAGCGCTTTCCCTTTATATGGACGAGCAGTACTTC. This gives the protein CASSKALSLYMDEQYF.

The rearrangement joins TRBV2 to TRBJ2-1; 11 bases are shared with TRBD2. V lost 4 bases and J lost 9; bases outside the gene matches: 11. Germline V gives CDR1 SNHLY, CDR2 FYNNEI. The CDR3 is 16 amino acids. The CDR3 nucleotides read TGTGCCAGCAGTGGAGGACTAGCGGGCGGGTTTGGTGAGCAGTTCTTC. The encoded protein is CASSGGLAGGFGEQFF. The variable domain in full, with the rest retrieved from reference TRBV2 and TRBJ2-1, is EPEVTQTPSHQVTQMGQEVILRCVPISNHLYFYWYRQILGQKVEFLVSFYNNEISEKSEIFDDQFSVERPDGSNFTLKIRSTKLEDSAMYFCASSGGLAGGFGEQFFGPGTRLTVL.

The chain joins TRBV7-2 to TRBJ2-2; possibly TRBD2 for D (5 bases). CDR3 length equals 16 residues. Per germline, CDR1 SGHTA and CDR2 FQGNSA. The ends were cut back, 5 bases at V and 6 bases at J, with 19 bases in the middle. In nucleotides, the CDR3 is TGTGCCAGCAGCGCCTCGAACGGCGGACTCCCCGGGGAGCTGTTTTTT. Its translation: CASSASNGGLPGELFF.

In the case of this clone: This likely reflects a read error, since a far larger clone is one base away. The genes are TRBV10-2 and TRBJ2-2; unclear D gene. The CDR3 loop spans 12 amino acids. CDR1 and CDR2 (germline): WSHSY, SAAADI. The V and J ends lost 8 bases and 3 bases respectively, with 7 bases between them. The CDR3 sequence: CASLHDTGELFF. CDR3 in DNA: TGCGCCAGCCTTCACGACACCGGGGAGCTGTTTTTT.

This clone has a single count. Distinct nucleotide sequences in the sample also encode this CDR3. Here the CDR3 DNA reads TGTGCCAGCAGTTACGCAGGGACGAGCTATGGCTACACCTTC. Translating gives CASSYAGTSYGYTF. The chain couples TRBV6-5 to TRBJ1-2, with D perhaps TRBD1 (5 bases). This CDR3 has 14 amino acids. V lost 2 bases to trimming and J lost 4 bases, with 11 bases between them. CDR1 and CDR2 (germline): MNHEY, SVGAGI.

This chain connects TRBV10-2 to TRBJ2-7, with TRBD2 matching 7 bases. With V trimmed by 7 bases and J by 3 bases, 6 bases remained unmatched. The CDR3 loop spans 13 amino acids. Germline V lookup: CDR1 WSHSY, CDR2 SAAADI. The CDR3 DNA sequence: TGCGCCAGCAAGAGCGGGGTTTACTACGAGCAGTACTTC. This codes for CASKSGVYYEQYF.